Listed here are 31 T cell receptor beta chains from one sample, sequenced in a study of cytomegalovirus exposure and HLA in healthy donors. PCR used 60 Vbeta primers and 13 Jbeta primers. The method was immunoSEQ multiplex PCR; TCRdb's version includes in-frame clones alone and lacks a portion of them. The sample carries fewer than 150,000 clones, around 76% recorded once. The source material was PBMCs. Every receptor here comes from a man aged 55 to 70 in good health and CMV-seropositive.

The chain recombines TRBV19 with TRBJ2-1; 9 bases are shared with TRBD2. V was clipped by 3 bases and J by 0 bases; unmatched bases: 15. This CDR3 is 20 amino acids long. Germline V gene lookup returns CDR1 LNHDA and CDR2 SQIVND (reference sequence). CDR3 in DNA: TGTGCCAGTAGTATCCGTCGGGGTAGCGGGGGCCTAAGCTCCTACAATGAGCAGTTCTTC. It codes for CASSIRRGSGGLSSYNEQFF. The whole variable domain, filled in from reference TRBV19 and TRBJ2-1, reads DGGITQSPKYLFRKEGQNVTLSCEQNLNHDAMYWYRQDPGQGLRLIYYSQIVNDFQKGDIAEGYSVSREKKESFPLTVTSAQKNPTAFYLCASSIRRGSGGLSSYNEQFFGPGTRLTVL.

V is TRBV5-1 and J is TRBJ2-2; the match to TRBD1 covers 8 bases. Germline assignment: CDR1 SGHRS and CDR2 YFSETQ. V dropped 0 bases and J dropped 7; count of bases not matched to a gene: 5. This CDR3 has 15 residues. In DNA, the CDR3 is TGCGCCAGCAGCTTGGGCCAGGGGGCCGGCGGGGAGCTGTTTTTT. Translating it yields CASSLGQGAGGELFF.

This clone was seen only once. This rearrangement joins TRBV28 to TRBJ1-5; the match to TRBD1 covers 11 bases. V lost 6 bases, J lost 3 bases, and 4 bases stayed unmatched. Germline V gives CDR1 MDHEN, CDR2 SYDVKM. The CDR3 sequence is 15 residues long. CDR3 protein: CASRVGQGVNQPQHF. The CDR3 DNA is TGTGCCAGCAGGGTGGGACAGGGGGTCAATCAGCCCCAGCATTTT.

The J gene is TRBJ2-2, the V gene TRBV5-1, with 7 bases aligning to TRBD1. The CDR3 totals 17 residues. V shed 1 base and J 5 bases; nucleotides not matched to a gene: 11. CDR1 is SGHRS and CDR2 is YFSETQ in the germline V gene. The DNA for the CDR3 is TGCGCCAGCAGCTTGAGGGAGCTCGCGACAGGGACCGGGGAGCTGTTTTTT. This sequence encodes CASSLRELATGTGELFF.

The chain recombines TRBV30 with TRBJ1-1; no reliable D call. The CDR3 contains 12 residues. Germline lookup yields CDR1 GTSNPN and CDR2 SVGIG (reference sequence). The V end lost 7 bases, the J end lost 1 base, and 10 bases lay between the germline ends. The CDR3 region is CASEWANTEAFF. The CDR3 DNA sequence: TGTGCCTCGGAATGGGCGAACACTGAAGCTTTCTTT. Full variable domain (rest looked up from reference TRBV30 and TRBJ1-1): SQTIHQWPATLVQPVGSPLSLECTVEGTSNPNLYWYRQAAGRGLQLLFYSVGIGQISSEVPQNLSASRPQDRQFILSSKKLLLSDSGFYLCASEWANTEAFFGQGTRLTVV.

This clone was detected once. The chain is built from TRBV2 and TRBJ2-3, with D possibly TRBD2 on 6 matching bases. Trimming left V 5 bases short and J 5 bases short, with 17 bases between. Germline lookup yields CDR1 SNHLY and CDR2 FYNNEI. The CDR3 is 15 amino acids. CDR3 sequence reads: CASSYAASEEDTQYF. The CDR3 bases are TGTGCCAGCAGTTACGCGGCTAGCGAAGAAGATACGCAGTATTTT. Complete variable domain (other parts from reference TRBV2 and TRBJ2-3): EPEVTQTPSHQVTQMGQEVILRCVPISNHLYFYWYRQILGQKVEFLVSFYNNEISEKSEIFDDQFSVERPDGSNFTLKIRSTKLEDSAMYFCASSYAASEEDTQYFGPGTRLTVL.

In the case of this clone: The sample contains more than one DNA sequence encoding this CDR3. Here the CDR3 DNA reads TGCGCCAGCAGCTTGGGGACAGGGGGCAATTCACCCCTCCACTTT. Protein: CASSLGTGGNSPLHF. This sequence joins TRBV5-1 and TRBJ1-6, with 11 bases that match TRBD1. The germline CDR1 and CDR2 sequences are SGHRS and YFSETQ. J lost 7 bases, V lost 0 bases, and 0 bases had no gene match. The CDR3 has 15 amino acids.

V usage is TRBV5-8 and J usage is TRBJ2-7, with D possibly matching TRBD1 (6 bases). V was pared by 0 bases and J by 12 bases, with 13 bases between. This CDR3 spans 12 amino acids. In germline, CDR1 is SGHTS, CDR2 YDEGEE. In nucleotides, the CDR3 is TGTGCCAGCAGCTTGGACTTCAGGGGTTGGTACTTC. Its translation: CASSLDFRGWYF. The variable domain in full, completed from reference TRBV5-8 and TRBJ2-7, reads EAGVTQSPTHLIKTRGQQATLRCSPISGHTSVYWYQQALGLGLQFLLWYDEGEERNRGNFPPRFSGRQFPNYSSELNVNALELEDSALYLCASSLDFRGWYFGPGTRLTVT.

The V gene is TRBV21-1, the J gene TRBJ1-1; TRBD1, the table's D call, was not compared with the DNA. TRBV21-1 represents a pseudogene. The CDR3 covers 18 residues. CDR3 sequence: CASSKAPGQGGDNTEAFF. In DNA form, the CDR3 reads TGTGCCAGCAGCAAAGCCCCGGGACAGGGAGGCGATAACACTGAAGCTTTCTTT.

The V gene is TRBV7-9, the J gene TRBJ2-3, with TRBD2 as a possible D gene (6 bases). The germline gives CDR1 SEHNR, CDR2 FQNEAQ (reference sequence). The CDR3 is 15 amino acids. Trimming removed 7 bases from V and 3 bases from J, with 17 bases in between. CDR3 DNA: TGTGCCAGCACCCCCCGGGAGTTCTCTACAGATACGCAGTATTTT. Its translation is CASTPREFSTDTQYF.

The chain is built from TRBV12-5 and TRBJ2-2, with D perhaps TRBD1 (6 bases). V dropped 7 bases and J dropped 2 bases, with 20 bases sitting between them. The CDR3 has 17 residues. CDR1 is LGHNT and CDR2 is FRNRAP in the germline V gene. This CDR3 is CASALVRTVTNTGELFF. Written as DNA, the CDR3 is TGTGCTAGTGCCTTGGTACGGACAGTCACCAACACCGGGGAGCTGTTTTTT.

This rearrangement joins TRBV9 to TRBJ1-2; tentatively, D is TRBD1 (5 bases). The CDR3 consists of 15 residues. V was trimmed by 4 bases and J by 0 bases, leaving 13 bases between them. Germline CDR1 reads SGDLS; CDR2 reads YYNGEE. CDR3 coding DNA: TGTGCCAGCAGCAGGGGTCAGCCGACTAACTATGGCTACACCTTC. Its protein is CASSRGQPTNYGYTF.

This clone was counted only a few times. The chain employs TRBV19 and TRBJ2-2; 15 nucleotides agree with TRBD2. Germline CDR1 and CDR2: LNHDA and SQIVND (reference sequence). The trim removed 3 bases at V and 6 bases at J, leaving 5 bases unmatched. CDR3 length: 17 amino acids. The CDR3 here is CASSIRGLAGGPGELFF. The CDR3 nucleotides read TGTGCCAGTAGTATTAGAGGACTAGCGGGAGGGCCCGGGGAGCTGTTTTTT.

The chain uses TRBV5-5 and TRBJ2-1; TRBD2 matches at 11 bases. Germline CDR1 is SGHKS and CDR2 is YYEKEE (reference sequence). The CDR3 runs 16 residues. Germline trimming cut 0 bases from V and 10 bases from J; bases unmatched to any gene: 9. The CDR3 loop reads CASSLVGTSGPWEQFF. The CDR3 DNA follows: TGTGCCAGCAGCTTGGTCGGGACTAGCGGCCCCTGGGAGCAGTTCTTC.

This chain uses TRBV14 with TRBJ1-1; no definite D call. The germline V and J ends were trimmed by 2 bases and 6 bases, with 10 bases remaining between them. In germline, CDR1 is SGHDN, CDR2 FVKESK. This CDR3 comprises 13 residues. The CDR3 DNA reads TGTGCCAGCAGCCAACGGACTCCTTCTGAAGCTTTCTTT. This sequence encodes CASSQRTPSEAFF.

The count of this clone is one. V usage is TRBV29-1 and J usage is TRBJ2-1, with a possible D match to TRBD2 (6 bases). V was shortened by 7 bases and J by 11 bases, with 18 bases between the two germline ends. CDR1 is SQVTM, CDR2 ANQGSEA, per germline. The CDR3 totals 12 residues. CDR3 protein: CSARREPEKQFF. The CDR3 DNA reads as TGCAGCGCACGCCGGGAGCCTGAGAAGCAGTTCTTC.

This chain uses TRBV28 with TRBJ2-7; the D is unclear. V gave up 3 bases and J gave up 2 bases, with 14 bases separating them. Germline V gives CDR1 MDHEN, CDR2 SYDVKM. The CDR3 totals 15 residues. As DNA, the CDR3 is TGTGCCAGCAGTTTTGGCGGTTCTACTCCCTACGAGCAGTACTTC. Its protein is CASSFGGSTPYEQYF.

The chain combines TRBV12-5 with TRBJ1-2; TRBD1 matches at 10 bases. V lost 5 bases to trimming and J lost 4 bases; unmatched junction nucleotides: 7. CDR1 is LGHNT, CDR2 FRNRAP, per germline. This CDR3 is 15 amino acids long. CDR3 in DNA: TGTGCTAGTGGTCAGACAGGGGGCGCGGGCTATGGCTACACCTTC. This codes for CASGQTGGAGYGYTF.

This clone came up a few times. The chain has TRBV4-1 and TRBJ2-7; 10 bases map to TRBD1. This CDR3 is 14 amino acids long. V was pared by 3 bases and J by 5 bases, with 4 bases of the junction left unmatched. The germline gives CDR1 MGHRA, CDR2 YSYEKL. The CDR3 loop reads CASSQGQGSHEQYF. The CDR3 nucleotides are TGCGCCAGCAGCCAGGGACAGGGGTCCCACGAGCAGTACTTC.

This clone was found a few times. The chain employs TRBV11-2 and TRBJ2-7; 13 bases match TRBD2. The CDR3 has 16 amino acids. CDR1 and CDR2 (germline): SGHAT, FQNNGV. The junction had 7 bases not matched to a gene; V was cut back by 6 bases and J by 2 bases. The CDR3 sequence is CASSPEGLAGTYEQYF. The CDR3 bases are TGTGCCAGCAGTCCCGAGGGACTAGCGGGAACCTACGAGCAGTACTTC.

The chain joins TRBV6-1 to TRBJ2-1; 14 bases match TRBD2. The CDR3 is 14 amino acids. The V and J ends lost 6 bases and 8 bases, in that order; junction bases with no gene match: 3. The V gene's germline CDR1 is MNHNS and CDR2 SASEGT. CDR3 DNA: TGTGCCAGCAGCGGACTAGCGGGGGGCTATGAGCAGTTCTTC. Its translation: CASSGLAGGYEQFF.

This clone was seen a handful of times. The chain couples TRBV5-4 to TRBJ2-1; TRBD1 aligns across 10 bases. This CDR3 region has 16 residues. Germline CDR1 is SGHNT and CDR2 is YYREEE (reference sequence). With V trimmed by 3 bases and J by 6 bases, 9 bases remained unmatched. Written as DNA, the CDR3 is TGTGCCAGCAGCTCTGGTCGGGACAGGGGAGCCAATGAGCAGTTCTTC. Its translation: CASSSGRDRGANEQFF.

This chain uses TRBV11-2 with TRBJ2-5; 7 positions match TRBD1. The V gene's germline CDR1 is SGHAT and CDR2 FQNNGV. The J segment lost 3 bases and the V segment lost 5 bases, leaving 9 bases of the junction unmatched. The CDR3 consists of 15 residues. CDR3 sequence (DNA): TGTGCCAGCAGCCCGTCGACCACAGGGGAAGAGACCCAGTACTTC. Translated: CASSPSTTGEETQYF.

J is TRBJ1-6 and V is TRBV6-1, with unresolved D. The V and J ends lost 0 bases and 9 bases respectively, with 15 bases between them. CDR1 and CDR2 from the germline V gene are MNHNS and SASEGT. The CDR3 is 16 residues long. The chain's CDR3 is CASSEAFPDGSSPLHF. The DNA for the CDR3 is TGTGCCAGCAGTGAAGCTTTCCCGGACGGGAGTTCACCCCTCCACTTT.

CDR3 loop: CSVYKRTGEAEAFF. In nucleotides, the CDR3 is TGCAGCGTTTATAAAAGGACAGGAGAAGCAGAAGCTTTCTTT. V usage is TRBV29-1 and J usage is TRBJ1-1; 7 bases agree with TRBD1. This CDR3 region has 14 residues. V trimming: 5 bases; J trimming: 8 bases; junction bases outside the gene matches: 14. Germline assignment: CDR1 SQVTM and CDR2 ANQGSEA.

The V call is TRBV19, the J call TRBJ1-2; D remains unclear. The CDR3 contains 14 residues. The V and J ends lost 3 bases and 1 base respectively, with 9 bases between them. The germline CDR1 and CDR2 sequences are LNHDA and SQIVND (reference sequence). CDR3 sequence reads: CASSMSGLNYGYTF. CDR3 nucleotide sequence: TGTGCCAGTAGTATGTCAGGTCTTAACTATGGCTACACCTTC.

J is TRBJ2-7 and V is TRBV19; 9 bases agree with TRBD1. V trimming: 4 bases; J trimming: 0 bases; junction bases outside the gene matches: 7. The CDR3 consists of 16 residues. The germline V gene encodes CDR1 LNHDA and CDR2 SQIVND (reference sequence). The CDR3 sequence: CASSRGQGRSSYEQYF. In DNA form, the CDR3 reads TGTGCCAGTAGTAGAGGACAGGGGCGATCCTCCTACGAGCAGTACTTC.

The rearrangement uses TRBV7-3 and TRBJ2-2; D unresolved. V lost 2 bases and J lost 0, with 4 bases in between. CDR1 and CDR2 (germline): SGHTA, FQGTGA. This CDR3 comprises 14 residues. Here the CDR3 reads CASSLAANTGELFF. The CDR3 DNA sequence: TGTGCCAGCAGCTTAGCAGCGAACACCGGGGAGCTGTTTTTT.

The chain recombines TRBV5-1 with TRBJ1-4, with 7 bases aligning to TRBD1. J gave up 2 bases and V 4 bases, and 2 bases lay outside the gene matches. This CDR3 spans 14 amino acids. Germline V gene sequence: CDR1 SGHRS, CDR2 YFSETQ. The CDR3: CASSPGGTNEKLFF. In nucleotides, the CDR3 is TGCGCCAGCAGCCCAGGGGGGACTAATGAAAAACTGTTTTTT.

V is TRBV30 and J is TRBJ1-1; the match to TRBD1 covers 9 bases. In germline, CDR1 is GTSNPN, CDR2 SVGIG (reference sequence). V shed 5 bases, J shed 5 bases, and the junction held 3 bases outside the gene matches. This CDR3 has 12 amino acids. The CDR3 DNA follows: TGTGCCTGGGGACAGGGGAGAACTGAAGCTTTCTTT. It encodes CAWGQGRTEAFF.

The chain carries TRBV5-4 and TRBJ1-3; TRBD1 matches 10 bases. Trimming cost V 4 bases and J 2 bases; bases outside gene matches: 6. The CDR3 is 16 amino acids. CDR1 SGHNT and CDR2 YYREEE come from the germline V gene (reference sequence). The CDR3, as DNA: TGTGCCAGCAGCGTCCGACAGGGGGCAGCTGGAAACACCATATATTTT. Its protein product is CASSVRQGAAGNTIYF.